This T cell receptor (beta chain) was found in a study of tumor-infiltrating lymphocytes in primary liver carcinoma. Researchers drew blood RNA from unsorted whole blood and extracted germline DNA as well. cDNA specific to TCR beta was made from 500 ng of total RNA, with a constant-region primer employed for priming. What produced the TCR beta libraries was three nested multiplex PCR rounds using slightly modified ARM-PCR. TRBV1-TRBV30 forward primers paired with a C-beta reverse primer were used in the first two PCR rounds, which ran approximately 10 cycles each. MiXCR was run by TCRdb on the multiplex PCR reads, yielding one entry per CDR3 protein. The repertoire holds approximately 330,000 distinct CDR3 sequences, with 65% as singletons. The CDR3 consists of 14 residues. V lost 10 bases, J lost 8 bases, and 21 bases lay in between. CDR1 ENHRY and CDR2 SYGVKD come from the germline V gene.

The chain is built from TRBV10-3 and TRBJ2-1; the D gene is possibly TRBD1 (5 bases). This receptor was obtained from a man aged 35 to 55 with primary liver carcinoma and hepatitis B virus infection. What was sequenced was peripheral blood. CDR3 sequence (DNA): TGTGCCACCCAGGGAAGGTCAGGGCCCGATGAGCAGTTCTTC. It codes for CATQGRSGPDEQFF.